This is a list of T cell receptor beta chains from one sample in a study of control samples from healthy donors and cancer patients. Generated by immunoSEQ multiplex PCR, the TCRdb table keeps only in-frame clones and is missing some. The table shows fewer than 120,000 clones, with approximately 87% occurring only once. Sample: PBMCs. All receptors come from a woman aged 55-69 years with lung cancer. The CDR3 runs from the conserved cysteine through the conserved F or W. Some rows mark clone size as missing; the rest say once, few, many or name a class of expanded clone.

J: TRBJ2-3; V: TRBV9; size: NA; CDR3: CASSAYTDTQYF
J: TRBJ2-4; V: TRBV29-1; size: NA; CDR3: CSVANFGAKNIQYF
J: TRBJ1-2; V: TRBV19; size: NA; CDR3: CASISGTGPYGYTF
J: TRBJ1-1; V: TRBV19; size: NA; CDR3: CASGQGLWTEAFF
J: TRBJ2-7; V: TRBV6-6; size: NA; CDR3: CASGGQRAYEQYF
J: TRBJ2-5; V: TRBV4-1; size: NA; CDR3: CASSQPLGVQETQYF
J: TRBJ2-1; V: TRBV5-1; size: NA; CDR3: CASSPGAGTVYNEQFF
J: TRBJ2-3; V: TRBV7-2; size: NA; CDR3: CASSLGVFTDTQYF
J: TRBJ1-1; V: TRBV7-2; size: NA; CDR3: CASSPDGNTEAFF
J: TRBJ2-5; V: TRBV5-1; size: NA; CDR3: CASSSTSGGSQETQYF
J: TRBJ1-1; V: TRBV7-9; size: NA; CDR3: CASSFQGSVTEAFF
J: TRBJ2-2; V: TRBV30; size: NA; CDR3: CALTSGTYTGELFF
J: TRBJ1-1; V: TRBV19; size: NA; CDR3: CASSLRYYTEAFF
J: TRBJ2-6; V: TRBV11-3; size: few; CDR3: CATGLYASNVLTF
J: TRBJ2-7; V: TRBV20-1; size: once; CDR3: CSASWGGSSGEQYF
J: TRBJ1-3; V: TRBV6-5; size: NA; CDR3: CASRPSTGVGNTIYF
J: TRBJ1-3; V: TRBV7-8; size: NA; CDR3: CASSLLRNSGNTIYF
J: TRBJ1-1; V: TRBV6-1; size: NA; CDR3: CASSEAPGHTEAFF
J: TRBJ2-5; V: TRBV4-1; size: NA; CDR3: CASSQGGQGETQYF
J: TRBJ2-5; V: TRBV6-1; size: NA; CDR3: CASSEASGRGRGETQYF
J: TRBJ1-1; V: TRBV19; size: NA; CDR3: CASSFGRWGNTEAFF
J: TRBJ2-5; V: TRBV19; size: NA; CDR3: CASSTEQVPETQYF
J: TRBJ1-1; V: TRBV11-3; size: NA; CDR3: CASSLKAEGLNTEAFF
J: TRBJ1-6; V: TRBV5-5; size: NA; CDR3: CASSLDLIEASPLHF
J: TRBJ1-2; V: TRBV6-2/TRBV6-3; size: NA; CDR3: CASSPGTAHGYTF
J: TRBJ1-2; V: TRBV20-1; size: NA; CDR3: CSAHQNYGYTF
J: TRBJ2-6; V: TRBV4-2; size: NA; CDR3: CASSQEGTSGVGANVLTF
J: TRBJ1-4; V: TRBV3-1/TRBV3-2; size: NA; CDR3: CASSQRLSGDNEKLFF
J: TRBJ2-2; V: TRBV2; size: NA; CDR3: CASSGNSQTTGELFF
J: TRBJ1-1; V: TRBV3-1/TRBV3-2; size: NA; CDR3: CASSPQRKNTEAFF
J: TRBJ1-1; V: TRBV13; size: NA; CDR3: CASSHGTGNTEAFF
J: TRBJ1-4; V: TRBV6-5; size: NA; CDR3: CASSPDRINEKLFF
J: TRBJ2-3; V: TRBV19; size: NA; CDR3: CASSTTGTDTQYF
J: TRBJ2-1; V: TRBV6-5; size: NA; CDR3: CASSRQGYEQFF
J: TRBJ1-1; V: TRBV12-3/TRBV12-4; size: NA; CDR3: CASSPGGTEAFF
J: TRBJ1-1; V: TRBV7-9; size: NA; CDR3: CASSLHWNTEAFF
J: TRBJ2-1; V: TRBV6-1; size: NA; CDR3: CASSEFSTSSYNEQFF
J: TRBJ2-2; V: TRBV10-3; size: once; CDR3: CAISESTQSELGAGELFF
J: TRBJ1-3; V: TRBV7-8; size: once; CDR3: CASSLVGVGSGNTIYF